The 8 T cell receptor beta chains given below trace back to one sample, sequenced in a study of naive and memory T cell subsets. For these receptors, no antigen is known. The beta constant-region primer was an equimolar mix of two oligonucleotides covering TRBC1 and TRBC2. Nested alpha and beta constant-region primers with the SP2 primer drove four PCR rounds on ligated cDNA. TCRdb analysed the UMI-ligation and nested PCR reads with MiXCR anew, one entry per CDR3 protein. The profile shows around 83,000 distinct CDR3 sequences, about 11% of them singletons. Study conclusions and caveats: Especially in CD8 cells, naive repertoires contained a few larger clonotypes, possibly CD45RA-re-expressing memory cells.

The specimen was naive CD4+ T cells from blood. These receptors were collected from a human donor in good health.

This clonotype was observed a handful of times. The rearrangement uses TRBV19 and TRBJ1-5; tentative D call: TRBD1 (6 bases). V lost 3 bases to trimming and J lost 6 bases, with 15 bases between them. This CDR3 contains 15 residues. Germline CDR1 LNHDA, CDR2 SQIVND (reference sequence). For the CDR3, the DNA is TGTGCCAGTAGTATGTCCAGGGGCGCAGGTCAGCCCCAGCATTTT. It is translated as CASSMSRGAGQPQHF.

This clonotype was seen many times. V and J are TRBV12-5 and TRBJ1-5, with unresolved D. This CDR3 region has 15 residues. The V end was cut by 9 bases, the J end by 6 bases, with 21 bases between. CDR1 and CDR2 from the germline V gene are LGHNT and FRNRAP. CDR3 region: CASRPGSDWGQPQHF. DNA for the CDR3: TGTGCTAGCCGTCCTGGGAGTGATTGGGGTCAGCCCCAGCATTTT.

This rearrangement joins TRBV2 to TRBJ2-1, with D uncertain. CDR1 SNHLY and CDR2 FYNNEI come from the germline V gene. The CDR3 length is 12 residues. Trimming pared 6 bases from V and 0 bases from J, leaving 3 bases between. DNA for the CDR3: TGTGCCAGCAGGACCTCCTACAATGAGCAGTTCTTC. Translation gives CASRTSYNEQFF.

In this sample, this clonotype turned up many times. The rearrangement joins TRBV7-2 to TRBJ2-5; D perhaps matches TRBD1 (6 bases). The germline gives CDR1 SGHTA, CDR2 FQGNSA. This CDR3 is built from 14 residues. V lost 4 bases to trimming and J lost 5 bases, with 14 bases between them. For the CDR3, the DNA is TGTGCCAGCAGCTCGACGGGGACATTGGAGACCCAGTACTTC. It yields the protein CASSSTGTLETQYF.

This clonotype was found many times. J is TRBJ1-1 and V is TRBV20-1, with 8 bases aligning to TRBD1. Germline V gives CDR1 DFQATT, CDR2 SNEGSKA (reference sequence). V lost 1 base to trimming and J lost 1 base; unmatched junction nucleotides: 5. The CDR3 runs to 15 residues. CDR3 sequence: CSARAHGTGNTEAFF. In DNA, the CDR3 is TGCAGTGCTAGAGCCCACGGGACAGGGAACACTGAAGCTTTCTTT.

This clonotype has more than one count but fewer than ten. The chain combines TRBV12-3 or TRBV12-4 with TRBJ1-5; D is possibly TRBD1 (5 bases). The CDR3 is 14 residues long. V was trimmed by 7 bases and J by 4 bases, leaving 14 bases between them. The CDR3 bases are TGTGCCAGCACCGACTCGGGGGTAAATCAGCCCCAGCATTTT. Amino acids: CASTDSGVNQPQHF.

V usage is TRBV6-5 and J usage is TRBJ1-2; 10 bases agree with TRBD1. The germline V gene has CDR1 MNHEY and CDR2 SVGAGI. The ends lost 6 bases at V and 7 bases at J; junction bases unmatched: 8. CDR3 length equals 14 residues. CDR3 coding DNA: TGTGCCAGCAGAAACGCCGGGACAGGGGCTGGCTACACCTTC. This encodes CASRNAGTGAGYTF.

This clonotype has a handful of counts. This rearrangement joins TRBV9 to TRBJ2-7; 9 bases line up with TRBD1. V was pared by 0 bases and J by 3 bases, with 4 bases of the junction left unmatched. The CDR3 runs to 15 residues. Germline CDR1 SGDLS, CDR2 YYNGEE. The CDR3 loop is CASSVETGGGYEQYF. In nucleotides, the CDR3 is TGTGCCAGCAGCGTAGAAACAGGGGGCGGCTACGAGCAGTACTTC.